These 13 T cell receptor beta chains were all obtained from the same sample, sequenced in a study of blood T cells in healthy people across ages. With a J-beta primer mix and a sample-barcoded 5' primer, a second PCR ran roughly 6 to 12 cycles. TCRdb analysed the 5' RACE reads with MiXCR anew, one entry per CDR3 protein. The sample contains about 730,000 distinct CDR3 sequences, about 40% of which appear only once. The sequenced sample was blood. The origin of the receptors is a woman aged 60-75 years in good health.

This clonotype showed up just once. A junction end diverges from the germline sequence, so it may reflect a read error. The chain links TRBV27 to TRBJ2-3, with D tentatively TRBD2 (6 bases). Germline V lookup: CDR1 MNHEY, CDR2 SMNVEV (reference sequence). The CDR3 contains 17 residues. This chain's CDR3 is CASAPTTIGTGTDAQYF. The CDR3 DNA sequence: TGTGCCAGCGCCCCCACGACTATTGGGACTGGCACAGATGCGCAGTATTTT.

The CDR3 sequence is CASSLVGTGGQETQFF. The CDR3 nucleotides read TGTGCCAGCAGCTTAGTAGGGACGGGGGGACAAGAGACCCAGTTCTTC. The rearrangement joins TRBV7-2 to TRBJ2-1, with D tentatively TRBD2 (7 bases). Germline V gene data show CDR1 as SGHTA and CDR2 as FQGNSA. This CDR3 region has 16 residues. V was cut by 1 base and J by 13 bases, with 23 bases left in between.

The chain combines TRBV7-3 with TRBJ2-7; 9 nucleotides align to TRBD1. Germline V lookup: CDR1 SGHTA, CDR2 FQGTGA. The trim removed 3 bases at V and 6 bases at J, leaving 9 bases unmatched. This CDR3 spans 15 amino acids. The CDR3 nucleotides are TGTGCCAGCAGCTTCCCCCCGGACAGGGGCGGCGAGCAGTACTTC. This sequence encodes CASSFPPDRGGEQYF.

This clonotype was counted between two and nine times. V and J are TRBV27 and TRBJ1-1; possible D gene TRBD1, 5 bases. Germline assignment: CDR1 MNHEY and CDR2 SMNVEV (reference sequence). V was clipped by 5 bases and J by 6 bases, with 19 bases between them. The CDR3 length is 15 residues. Written as DNA, the CDR3 is TGTGCCAGCAGTACCAGGGCTTTGCTTTTGTCTGAAGCTTTCTTT. It is translated as CASSTRALLLSEAFF.

This chain joins TRBV7-8 and TRBJ2-1; 8 positions match TRBD1. Per germline, CDR1 SGHVS and CDR2 FQNEAQ. This CDR3 spans 17 amino acids. The J segment lost 2 bases and the V segment lost 3 bases, leaving 9 bases of the junction unmatched. The CDR3 region has the DNA TGTGCCAGCAGCTTGGGAGACAGGGGTTCCCCCTACAATGAGCAGTTCTTC. Amino acids: CASSLGDRGSPYNEQFF.

The chain carries TRBV29-1 and TRBJ1-3; D is ambiguous. The CDR3 contains 12 residues. Trimming pared 3 bases from V and 0 bases from J, leaving 3 bases between. The germline gives CDR1 SQVTM, CDR2 ANQGSEA. CDR3: CSVEYSGNTIYF. DNA for the CDR3: TGCAGCGTTGAGTACTCTGGAAACACCATATATTTT.

The chain is built from TRBV6-4 and TRBJ2-1; 14 bases align to TRBD2. Germline V gives CDR1 MRHNA, CDR2 SNTAGT. The CDR3 length is 15 residues. The trim removed 3 bases at V and 8 bases at J, leaving 3 bases unmatched. This CDR3 reads CASSDGGLAGDEQFF. The CDR3 DNA reads as TGTGCCAGCAGTGATGGGGGACTAGCGGGAGATGAGCAGTTCTTC.

The chain couples TRBV28 to TRBJ2-5; D is perhaps TRBD1 (7 bases). V was clipped by 4 bases and J by 5 bases, with 17 bases between them. Per the germline V gene, CDR1 is MDHEN and CDR2 is SYDVKM. The CDR3 has 15 residues. The CDR3 DNA is TGTGCCAGCAGTTCCGTTGACAGGGAGGTGGAGACCCAGTACTTC. Translation gives CASSSVDREVETQYF.

This rearrangement joins TRBV30 to TRBJ2-6; tentatively, D is TRBD2 (6 bases). The CDR3 totals 17 residues. Germline V gene lookup returns CDR1 GTSNPN and CDR2 SVGIG (reference sequence). V gave up 0 bases and J gave up 7 bases, with 19 bases separating them. The chain's CDR3 is CAWSVLSGGDGANVLTF. As DNA, the CDR3 is TGTGCCTGGAGTGTACTCAGTGGAGGGGATGGTGCCAACGTCCTGACTTTC.

This sequence joins TRBV3-1 and TRBJ2-3; 11 nucleotides line up with TRBD2. The CDR3 is 16 residues long. In germline, CDR1 is LGHDT, CDR2 YNNKEL (reference sequence). The J segment lost 2 bases and the V segment lost 3 bases, leaving 4 bases of the junction unmatched. CDR3 DNA sequence: TGTGCCAGCAGCCAGGTTAGCGGGGGGGCCACAGATACGCAGTATTTT. Its translation: CASSQVSGGATDTQYF.

On this clonotype: This may arise from a read error, as a much more abundant clone is one base away. The chain recombines TRBV7-2 with TRBJ2-5; D is unresolved. The J call is doubtful: the DNA matches TRBJ2-7 better. The CDR3 is 11 residues long. The germline CDR1 and CDR2 sequences are SGHTA and FQGNSA. The CDR3 DNA reads TGTGCCAGCAGCGTAGACGACGAGCAGTACTTC. This sequence encodes CASSVDDEQYF.

This clonotype was observed a handful of times. J is TRBJ2-4 and V is TRBV7-2; no firm D call. TRBJ2-7 matches the DNA end more closely, so the J call is doubtful. CDR3 length: 15 amino acids. Germline V lookup: CDR1 SGHTA, CDR2 FQGNSA. The DNA of the CDR3 is TGTGCCAGCAGCGTACGGCAGGTTGGCTCGGACGAGCAGTACTTC. Its protein is CASSVRQVGSDEQYF.

This sequence joins TRBV11-2 and TRBJ2-4, with TRBD2 matching 7 bases. The CDR3 covers 11 residues. Germline loops: CDR1 SGHAT, CDR2 FQNNGV. Trimming took 4 bases from V and 9 from J; bases not matched to a gene: 0. CDR3 protein: CASSSGGIQYF. CDR3 DNA sequence: TGTGCCAGCAGCTCGGGAGGCATTCAGTACTTC.